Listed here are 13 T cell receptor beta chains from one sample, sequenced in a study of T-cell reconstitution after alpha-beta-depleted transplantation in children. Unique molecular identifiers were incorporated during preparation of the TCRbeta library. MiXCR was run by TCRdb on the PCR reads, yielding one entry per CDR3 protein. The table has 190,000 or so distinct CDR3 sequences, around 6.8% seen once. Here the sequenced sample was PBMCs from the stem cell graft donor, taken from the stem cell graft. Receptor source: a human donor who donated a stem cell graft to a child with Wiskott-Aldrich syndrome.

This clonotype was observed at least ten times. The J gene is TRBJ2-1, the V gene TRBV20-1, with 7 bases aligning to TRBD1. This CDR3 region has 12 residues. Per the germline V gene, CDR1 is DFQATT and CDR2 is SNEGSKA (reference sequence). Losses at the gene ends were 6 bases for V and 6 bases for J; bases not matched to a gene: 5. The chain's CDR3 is CSAEGQVNEQFF. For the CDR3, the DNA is TGCAGTGCAGAAGGACAGGTCAATGAGCAGTTCTTC.

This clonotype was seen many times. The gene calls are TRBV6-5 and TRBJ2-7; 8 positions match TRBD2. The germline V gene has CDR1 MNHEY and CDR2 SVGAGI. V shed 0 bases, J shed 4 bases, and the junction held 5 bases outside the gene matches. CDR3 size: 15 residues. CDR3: CASSYSAGLVYEQYF. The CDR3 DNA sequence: TGTGCCAGCAGTTACTCAGCGGGACTAGTTTACGAGCAGTACTTC.

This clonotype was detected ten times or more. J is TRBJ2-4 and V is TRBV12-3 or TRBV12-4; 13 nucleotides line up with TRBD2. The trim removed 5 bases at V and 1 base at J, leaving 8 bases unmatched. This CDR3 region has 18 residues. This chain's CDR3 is CASSPRGLAGEAKNIQYF. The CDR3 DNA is TGTGCCAGCAGTCCCAGAGGACTAGCGGGAGAGGCCAAAAACATTCAGTACTTC.

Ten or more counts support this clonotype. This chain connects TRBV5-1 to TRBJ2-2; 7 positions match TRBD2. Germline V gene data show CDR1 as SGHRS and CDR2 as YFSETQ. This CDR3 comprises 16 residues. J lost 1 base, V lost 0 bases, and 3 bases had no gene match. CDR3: CASSLGPSGNTGELFF. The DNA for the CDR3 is TGCGCCAGCAGCTTGGGGCCTAGCGGGAACACCGGGGAGCTGTTTTTT. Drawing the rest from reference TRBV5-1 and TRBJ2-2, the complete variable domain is KAGVTQTPRYLIKTRGQQVTLSCSPISGHRSVSWYQQTPGQGLQFLFEYFSETQRNKGNFPGRFSGRQFSNSRSEMNVSTLELGDSALYLCASSLGPSGNTGELFFGEGSRLTVL.

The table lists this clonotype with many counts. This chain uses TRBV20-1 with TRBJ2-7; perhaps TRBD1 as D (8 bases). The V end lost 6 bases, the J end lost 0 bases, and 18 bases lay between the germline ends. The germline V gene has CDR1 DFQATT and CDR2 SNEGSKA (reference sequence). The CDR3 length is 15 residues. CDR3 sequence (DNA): TGCAGTGCCTTTCGGGGGGACAGGAGCTCCTACGAGCAGTACTTC. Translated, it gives CSAFRGDRSSYEQYF.

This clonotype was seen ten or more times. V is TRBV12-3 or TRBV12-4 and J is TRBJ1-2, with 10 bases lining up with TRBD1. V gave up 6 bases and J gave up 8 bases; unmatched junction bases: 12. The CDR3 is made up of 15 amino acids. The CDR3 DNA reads TGTGCCAGCAGCCAAAGGGGACAGGGGTCGCAGGGCTACACCTTC. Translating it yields CASSQRGQGSQGYTF.

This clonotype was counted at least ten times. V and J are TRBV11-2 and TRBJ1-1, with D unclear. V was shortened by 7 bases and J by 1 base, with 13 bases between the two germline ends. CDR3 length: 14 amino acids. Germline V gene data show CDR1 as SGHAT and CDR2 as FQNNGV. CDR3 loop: CASILRSENTEAFF. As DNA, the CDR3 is TGTGCCAGCATCCTTAGATCCGAGAACACTGAAGCTTTCTTT.

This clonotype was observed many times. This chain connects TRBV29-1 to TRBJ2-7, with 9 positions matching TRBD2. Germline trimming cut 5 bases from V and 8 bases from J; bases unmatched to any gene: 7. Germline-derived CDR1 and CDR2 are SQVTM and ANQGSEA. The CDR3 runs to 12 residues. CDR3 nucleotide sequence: TGCAGCGTTTACCTAGCGGGGAGTCAGCAGTACTTC. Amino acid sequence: CSVYLAGSQQYF.

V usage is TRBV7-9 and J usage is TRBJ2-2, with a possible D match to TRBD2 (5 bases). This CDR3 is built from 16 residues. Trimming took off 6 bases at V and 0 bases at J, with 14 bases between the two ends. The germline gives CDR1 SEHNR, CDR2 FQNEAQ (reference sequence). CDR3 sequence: CASRTVGGANTGELFF. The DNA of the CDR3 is TGTGCCAGCAGGACCGTTGGAGGCGCGAACACCGGGGAGCTGTTTTTT.

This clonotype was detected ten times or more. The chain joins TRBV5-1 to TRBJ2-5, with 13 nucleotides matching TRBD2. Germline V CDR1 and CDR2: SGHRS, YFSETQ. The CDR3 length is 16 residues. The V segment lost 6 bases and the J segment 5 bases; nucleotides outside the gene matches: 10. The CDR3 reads CASTRGLAGTWETQYF. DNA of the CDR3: TGCGCCAGCACCCGGGGACTAGCGGGGACCTGGGAGACCCAGTACTTC. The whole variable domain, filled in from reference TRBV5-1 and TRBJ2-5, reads KAGVTQTPRYLIKTRGQQVTLSCSPISGHRSVSWYQQTPGQGLQFLFEYFSETQRNKGNFPGRFSGRQFSNSRSEMNVSTLELGDSALYLCASTRGLAGTWETQYFGPGTRLLVL.

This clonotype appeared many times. CDR3 residues: CASSIRGLAGNTGELFF. CDR3 DNA sequence: TGTGCCAGCTCAATACGCGGACTAGCGGGGAACACCGGGGAGCTGTTTTTT. This chain links TRBV18 with TRBJ2-2; 11 bases match TRBD2. This CDR3 region has 17 residues. Germline CDR1 is KGHSH and CDR2 is LQKENI. With V trimmed by 5 bases and J by 1 base, 6 bases remained unmatched.

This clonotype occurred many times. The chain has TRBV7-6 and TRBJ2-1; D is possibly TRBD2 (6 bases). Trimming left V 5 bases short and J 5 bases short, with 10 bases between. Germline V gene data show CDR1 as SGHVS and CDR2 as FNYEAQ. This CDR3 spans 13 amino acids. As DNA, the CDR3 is TGTGCCAGCAGCCCCGGGGGAGACAATGAGCAGTTCTTC. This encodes CASSPGGDNEQFF.

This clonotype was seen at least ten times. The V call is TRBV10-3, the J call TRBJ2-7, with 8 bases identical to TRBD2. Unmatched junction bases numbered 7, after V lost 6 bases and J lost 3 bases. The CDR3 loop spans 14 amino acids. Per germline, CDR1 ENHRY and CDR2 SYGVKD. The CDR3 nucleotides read TGTGCCATCAGCTTAGCGGGGATAAACTACGAGCAGTACTTC. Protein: CAISLAGINYEQYF.